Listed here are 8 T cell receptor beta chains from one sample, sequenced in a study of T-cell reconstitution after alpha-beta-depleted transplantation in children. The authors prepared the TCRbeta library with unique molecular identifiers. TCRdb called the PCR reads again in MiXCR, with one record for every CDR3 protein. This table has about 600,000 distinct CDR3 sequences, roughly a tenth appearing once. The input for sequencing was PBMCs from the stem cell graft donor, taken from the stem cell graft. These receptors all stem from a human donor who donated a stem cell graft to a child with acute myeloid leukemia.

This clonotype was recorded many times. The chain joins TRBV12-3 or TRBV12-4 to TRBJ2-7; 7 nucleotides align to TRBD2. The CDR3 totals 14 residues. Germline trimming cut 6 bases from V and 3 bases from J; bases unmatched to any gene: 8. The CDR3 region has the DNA TGTGCCAGCAGCCCCTCGGGGGGAGGCTACGAGCAGTACTTC. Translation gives CASSPSGGGYEQYF.

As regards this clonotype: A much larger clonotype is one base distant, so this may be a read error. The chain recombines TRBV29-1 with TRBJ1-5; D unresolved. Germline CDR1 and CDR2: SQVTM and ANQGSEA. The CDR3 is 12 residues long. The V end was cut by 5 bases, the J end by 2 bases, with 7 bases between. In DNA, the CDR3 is TGCAGCGTTTGGGAGGGCAATCAGCCCCAGCATTTT. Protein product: CSVWEGNQPQHF.

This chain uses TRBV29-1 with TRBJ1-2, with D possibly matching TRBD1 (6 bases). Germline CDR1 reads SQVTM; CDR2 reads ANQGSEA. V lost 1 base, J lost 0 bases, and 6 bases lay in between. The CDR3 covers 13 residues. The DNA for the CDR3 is TGCAGCGTTGAAGCAGGGGCTAACTATGGCTACACCTTC. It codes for CSVEAGANYGYTF.

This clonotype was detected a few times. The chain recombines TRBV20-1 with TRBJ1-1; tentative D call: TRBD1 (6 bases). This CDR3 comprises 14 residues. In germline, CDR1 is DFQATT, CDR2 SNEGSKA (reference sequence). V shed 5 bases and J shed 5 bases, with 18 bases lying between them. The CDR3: CSARYQNRETEAFF. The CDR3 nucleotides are TGCAGTGCTCGCTACCAAAACAGGGAGACTGAAGCTTTCTTT.

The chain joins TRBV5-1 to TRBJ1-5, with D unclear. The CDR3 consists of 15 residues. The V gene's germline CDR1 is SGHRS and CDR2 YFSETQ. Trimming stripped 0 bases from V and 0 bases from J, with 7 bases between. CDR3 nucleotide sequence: TGCGCCAGCAGCTTGGATGGGTCTAGCAATCAGCCCCAGCATTTT. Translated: CASSLDGSSNQPQHF.

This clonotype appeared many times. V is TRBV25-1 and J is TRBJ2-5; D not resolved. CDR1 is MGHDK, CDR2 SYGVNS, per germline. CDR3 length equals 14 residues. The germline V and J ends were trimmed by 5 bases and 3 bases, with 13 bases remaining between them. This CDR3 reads CASSPWGIEETQYF. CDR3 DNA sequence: TGTGCCAGCAGTCCATGGGGTATAGAAGAGACCCAGTACTTC.

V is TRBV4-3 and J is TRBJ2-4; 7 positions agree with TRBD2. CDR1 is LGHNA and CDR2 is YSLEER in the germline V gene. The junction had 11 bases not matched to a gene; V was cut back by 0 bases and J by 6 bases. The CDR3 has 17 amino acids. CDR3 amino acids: CASSQDLDGLGRNIQYF. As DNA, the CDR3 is TGCGCCAGCAGCCAAGATCTGGACGGACTAGGCCGAAACATTCAGTACTTC.

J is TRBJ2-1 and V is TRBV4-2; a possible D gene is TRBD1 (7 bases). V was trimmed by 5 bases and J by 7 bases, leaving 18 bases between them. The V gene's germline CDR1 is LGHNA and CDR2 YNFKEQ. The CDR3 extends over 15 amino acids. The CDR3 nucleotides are TGTGCCAGCAGCAGCTCCGCGGGACAGAAGAATGAGCAGTTCTTC. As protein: CASSSSAGQKNEQFF.